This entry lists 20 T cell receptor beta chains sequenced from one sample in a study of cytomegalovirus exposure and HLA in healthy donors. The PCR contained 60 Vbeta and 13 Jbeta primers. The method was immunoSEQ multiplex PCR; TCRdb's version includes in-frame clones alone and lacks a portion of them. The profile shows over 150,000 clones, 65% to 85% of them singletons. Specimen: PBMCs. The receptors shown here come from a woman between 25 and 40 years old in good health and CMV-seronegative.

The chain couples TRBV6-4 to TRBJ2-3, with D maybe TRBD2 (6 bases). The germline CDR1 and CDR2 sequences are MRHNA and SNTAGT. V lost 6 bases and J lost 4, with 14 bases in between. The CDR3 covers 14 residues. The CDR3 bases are TGTGCCAGCAGCCGAGTCCCGGGGGCAGATACGCAGTATTTT. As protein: CASSRVPGADTQYF.

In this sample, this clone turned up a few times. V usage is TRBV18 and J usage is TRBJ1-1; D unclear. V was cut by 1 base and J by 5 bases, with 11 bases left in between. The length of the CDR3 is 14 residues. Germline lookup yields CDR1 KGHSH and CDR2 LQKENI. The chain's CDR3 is CASSPRARLTEAFF. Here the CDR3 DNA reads TGTGCCAGCTCACCACGCGCCAGGCTAACTGAAGCTTTCTTT.

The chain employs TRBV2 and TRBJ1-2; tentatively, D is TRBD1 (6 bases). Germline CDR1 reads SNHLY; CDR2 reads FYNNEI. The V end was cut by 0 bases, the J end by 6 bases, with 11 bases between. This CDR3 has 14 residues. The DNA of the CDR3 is TGTGCCAGCAGTGAAGCTCGACAGGTCCATGGCTACACCTTC. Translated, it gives CASSEARQVHGYTF.

This CDR3 reads CATGGVAGETYNEQFF. The CDR3, as DNA: TGTGCCACCGGTGGGGTAGCGGGGGAAACGTACAATGAGCAGTTCTTC. The gene calls are TRBV10-3 and TRBJ2-1; 9 nucleotides agree with TRBD2. This CDR3 has 16 amino acids. The V and J ends lost 10 bases and 4 bases, in that order; junction bases with no gene match: 14. Germline V gene lookup returns CDR1 ENHRY and CDR2 SYGVKD.

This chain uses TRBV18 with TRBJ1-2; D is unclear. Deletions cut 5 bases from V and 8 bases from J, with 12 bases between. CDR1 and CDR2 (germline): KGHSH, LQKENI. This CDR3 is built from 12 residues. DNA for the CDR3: TGTGCCAGCTCATCCCCCGGTGCCGGCTACACCTTC. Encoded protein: CASSSPGAGYTF.

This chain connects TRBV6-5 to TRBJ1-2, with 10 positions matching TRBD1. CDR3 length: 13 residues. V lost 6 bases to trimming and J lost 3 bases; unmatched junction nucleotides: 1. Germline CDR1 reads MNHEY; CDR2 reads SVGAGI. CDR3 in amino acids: CASRTGGDYGYTF. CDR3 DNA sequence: TGTGCCAGCAGGACAGGGGGCGACTATGGCTACACCTTC.

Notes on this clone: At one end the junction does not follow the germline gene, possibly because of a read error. The CDR3 reads CASSQDWDSNNYGYPF. CDR3 DNA sequence: TGCGCCAGCAGCCAAGATTGGGACAGTAATAACTATGGCTACCCCTTC. The V call is TRBV4-1, the J call TRBJ1-2; 7 nucleotides align to TRBD1. Germline V gene lookup returns CDR1 MGHRA and CDR2 YSYEKL. This CDR3 is 16 amino acids long.

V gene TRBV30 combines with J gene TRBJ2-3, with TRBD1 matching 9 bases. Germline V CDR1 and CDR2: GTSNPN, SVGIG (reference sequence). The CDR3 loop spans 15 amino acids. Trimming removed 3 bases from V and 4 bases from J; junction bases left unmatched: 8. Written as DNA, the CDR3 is TGTGCCTGGAGCCCGGGACAGGGCAGGCCAGATACGCAGTATTTT. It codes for CAWSPGQGRPDTQYF. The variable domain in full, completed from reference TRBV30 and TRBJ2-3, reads SQTIHQWPATLVQPVGSPLSLECTVEGTSNPNLYWYRQAAGRGLQLLFYSVGIGQISSEVPQNLSASRPQDRQFILSSKKLLLSDSGFYLCAWSPGQGRPDTQYFGPGTRLTVL.

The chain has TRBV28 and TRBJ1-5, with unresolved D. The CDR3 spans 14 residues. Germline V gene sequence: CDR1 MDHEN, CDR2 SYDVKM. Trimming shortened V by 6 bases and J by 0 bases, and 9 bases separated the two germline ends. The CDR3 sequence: CASRRQFSNQPQHF. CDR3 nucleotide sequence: TGTGCCAGCAGGCGGCAGTTTAGCAATCAGCCCCAGCATTTT.

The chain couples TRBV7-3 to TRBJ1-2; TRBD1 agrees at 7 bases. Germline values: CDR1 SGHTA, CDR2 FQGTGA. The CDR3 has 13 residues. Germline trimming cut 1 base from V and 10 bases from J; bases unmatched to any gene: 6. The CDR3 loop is CASSLSGQDHYTF. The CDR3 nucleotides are TGTGCCAGCAGCTTAAGCGGACAGGACCACTACACCTTC.

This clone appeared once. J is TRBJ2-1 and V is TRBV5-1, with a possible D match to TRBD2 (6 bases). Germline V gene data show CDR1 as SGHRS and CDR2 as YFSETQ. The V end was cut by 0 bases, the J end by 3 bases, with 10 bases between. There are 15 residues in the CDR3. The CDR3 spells CASSLASANYNEQFF. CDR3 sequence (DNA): TGCGCCAGCAGCTTGGCTAGCGCCAACTACAATGAGCAGTTCTTC.

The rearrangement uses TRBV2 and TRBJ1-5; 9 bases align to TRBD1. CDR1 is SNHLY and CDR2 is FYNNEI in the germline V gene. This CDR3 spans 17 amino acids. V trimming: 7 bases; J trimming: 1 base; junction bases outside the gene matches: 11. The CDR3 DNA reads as TGTGCCAGCACCTGGAAACCGGGACAGGGCAGCAATCAGCCCCAGCATTTT. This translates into CASTWKPGQGSNQPQHF.

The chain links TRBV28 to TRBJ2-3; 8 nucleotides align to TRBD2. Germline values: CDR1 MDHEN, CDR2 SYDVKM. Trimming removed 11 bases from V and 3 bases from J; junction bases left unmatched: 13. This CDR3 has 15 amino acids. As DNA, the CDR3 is TGTGCCTTGGGCGGGGGGAGAAAAGAGACAGATACGCAGTATTTT. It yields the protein CALGGGRKETDTQYF.

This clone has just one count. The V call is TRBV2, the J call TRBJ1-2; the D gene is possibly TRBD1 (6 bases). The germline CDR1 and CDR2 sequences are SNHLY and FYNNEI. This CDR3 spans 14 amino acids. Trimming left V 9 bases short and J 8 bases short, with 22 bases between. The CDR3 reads CASILGGHPRGYTF. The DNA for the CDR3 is TGTGCCAGTATACTAGGGGGACACCCTCGCGGCTACACCTTC.

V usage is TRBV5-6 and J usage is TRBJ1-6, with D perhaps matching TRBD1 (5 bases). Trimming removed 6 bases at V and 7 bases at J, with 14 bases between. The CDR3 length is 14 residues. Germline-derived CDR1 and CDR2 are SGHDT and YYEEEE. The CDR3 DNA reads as TGTGCCAGCATCCAAGGGGTAGGCAATTCACCCCTCCACTTT. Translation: CASIQGVGNSPLHF.

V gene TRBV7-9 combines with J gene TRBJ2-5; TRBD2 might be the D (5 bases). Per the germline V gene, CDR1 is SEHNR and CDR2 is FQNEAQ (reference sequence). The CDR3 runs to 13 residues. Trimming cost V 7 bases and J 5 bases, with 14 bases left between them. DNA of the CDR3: TGTGCCAGCAACAAAATACCGGGGGAGACCCAGTACTTC. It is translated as CASNKIPGETQYF.

CDR3 DNA sequence: TGCGCCAGCAGCTTGGCAAAAGGGACAGCCGAGCAGTACTTC. Protein product: CASSLAKGTAEQYF. The chain employs TRBV5-1 and TRBJ2-7, with 7 bases fitting TRBD1. In germline, CDR1 is SGHRS, CDR2 YFSETQ. This CDR3 region has 14 residues. The V segment lost 0 bases and the J segment 6 bases; nucleotides outside the gene matches: 6. The whole variable domain, filled in from reference TRBV5-1 and TRBJ2-7, reads KAGVTQTPRYLIKTRGQQVTLSCSPISGHRSVSWYQQTPGQGLQFLFEYFSETQRNKGNFPGRFSGRQFSNSRSEMNVSTLELGDSALYLCASSLAKGTAEQYFGPGTRLTVT.

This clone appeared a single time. The CDR3 region has the DNA TGTGCCAGCTCACCACTCGTCAACAGTCTCTACGAGCAGTACTTC. It codes for CASSPLVNSLYEQYF. V and J are TRBV18 and TRBJ2-7; D not resolved. The V gene lost 1 base and the J gene lost 3 bases, with 13 bases spanning the gap. Germline loops: CDR1 KGHSH, CDR2 LQKENI. This CDR3 has 15 residues.

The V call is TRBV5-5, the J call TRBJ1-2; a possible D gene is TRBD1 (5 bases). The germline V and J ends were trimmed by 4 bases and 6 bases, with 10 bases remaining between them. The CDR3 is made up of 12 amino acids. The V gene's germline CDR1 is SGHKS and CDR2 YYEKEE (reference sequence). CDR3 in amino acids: CASSPWGDGYTF. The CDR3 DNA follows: TGTGCCAGCAGCCCTTGGGGGGATGGCTACACCTTC.

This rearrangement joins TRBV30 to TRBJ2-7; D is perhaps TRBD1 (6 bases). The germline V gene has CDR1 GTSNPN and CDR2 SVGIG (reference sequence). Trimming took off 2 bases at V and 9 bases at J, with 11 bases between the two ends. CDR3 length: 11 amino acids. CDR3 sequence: CAWSNLDRQYF. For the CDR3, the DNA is TGTGCCTGGAGTAACCTGGACAGGCAGTACTTC. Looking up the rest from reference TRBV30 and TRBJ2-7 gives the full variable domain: SQTIHQWPATLVQPVGSPLSLECTVEGTSNPNLYWYRQAAGRGLQLLFYSVGIGQISSEVPQNLSASRPQDRQFILSSKKLLLSDSGFYLCAWSNLDRQYFGPGTRLTVT.